This T cell receptor beta chain originates from a study of identifying expanded T cells in peripheral blood. The CDR3 has 13 residues. The germline CDR1 and CDR2 sequences are SGHVS and FQNEAQ. V was shortened by 0 bases and J by 2 bases, with 5 bases between the two germline ends. Collection occurred without any documented infections or immune events in donors. The repertoire was sequenced with immunoSEQ multiplex PCR; TCRdb's copy has only in-frame clones and lacks some. The sample shows roughly 120,000 clones, about nine tenths of them seen only once. The rearrangement links TRBV7-8 to TRBJ2-7; unclear D gene. The receptor's source is a person between 18 and 70 years old in good health. Sequencing was carried out using blood. CDR3 DNA sequence: TGTGCCAGCAGCTTAGCGCTTCCCTACGAGCAGTACTTC. This translates into CASSLALPYEQYF.